This T cell receptor (beta chain) was recorded in a study of shared clonotypes between healthy human individuals. Using immunoSEQ multiplex PCR, the repertoire was profiled, and TCRdb retains in-frame clones only, with some absent. In the table there are roughly 2,300,000 clones, under 95% of which are singletons. Germline V CDR1 and CDR2: KGHSH, LQKENI. Losses at the gene ends were 6 bases for V and 13 bases for J; bases not matched to a gene: 23. This CDR3 is 17 amino acids long. J is TRBJ2-1 and V is TRBV18; TRBD2 matches at 8 bases. The sample taken for sequencing was naive CD4+ T cells from PBMCs. Subset here: CD45RA+ positively selected. This sequence was found in a young man in good health. Some clones in this sample may be carry-over from other donors' samples. CDR3 sequence: CASSPLVGVAGGLEQFF. The DNA for the CDR3 is TGTGCCAGCTCCCCTCTAGTTGGTGTGGCGGGAGGTTTGGAACAGTTCTTC.